The subject of this entry is one T cell receptor beta chain. There are a few counts of this clonotype. No cognate antigen has been identified for it. No much larger clone exists at a distance of one base, and base qualities are not known. The sample originates from a study of T cell repertoires in cytomegalovirus infection (dated by TCRdb to between 2019 and 2020). Concerning the study at large: Donor HLA type was relevant to the analysis, as public TCR beta signatures indicated carriage of CMV infection together with the matching HLA type. The study at large found these results: Cumulative frequency of public TCR beta family members discriminated carriers of CMV infection plus the relevant HLA type in this cohort and an independent 352-donor cohort. The ex vivo response was dominated by HLA-C-restricted CMV-specific TCR beta clonotypes, which also provided the single most frequent clonotype in two of eight donors.

This sample was sequenced with an Illumina HiSeq 1500. TCRdb trimmed the raw reads at Q25, called clones with MiXCR and kept productive beta chains. Identical CDR3 protein sequences are pooled into one entry, listed with their most common genes and DNA. For this sample the table gives 310,000 or so distinct CDR3 sequences, of which 9.6% were detected only once. About 2.3% of the sample is taken by the ten largest. CDR1 and CDR2 were assigned from the germline V gene as SGHDN and FVKESK. The germline ends are 12 bases apart after V is trimmed by 1 base and J by 0 bases. The CDR3 runs 16 residues from the cysteine to the phenylalanine. The retained sequence is limited to the CDR3, 48 bases, with the frame set at the first base.

Here the chain combines TRBV14 and TRBJ1-2, with no D gene named confidently. This receptor was taken from a human donor in good health (CMV status not recorded). Some clones in this sample may be carry-over from other donors' samples. Sequencing was carried out using PBMCs. The CDR3 is CASSQGHGQANYGYTF. The DNA sequence reads TGTGCCAGCAGCCAAGGGCACGGGCAAGCTAACTATGGCTACACCTTC.